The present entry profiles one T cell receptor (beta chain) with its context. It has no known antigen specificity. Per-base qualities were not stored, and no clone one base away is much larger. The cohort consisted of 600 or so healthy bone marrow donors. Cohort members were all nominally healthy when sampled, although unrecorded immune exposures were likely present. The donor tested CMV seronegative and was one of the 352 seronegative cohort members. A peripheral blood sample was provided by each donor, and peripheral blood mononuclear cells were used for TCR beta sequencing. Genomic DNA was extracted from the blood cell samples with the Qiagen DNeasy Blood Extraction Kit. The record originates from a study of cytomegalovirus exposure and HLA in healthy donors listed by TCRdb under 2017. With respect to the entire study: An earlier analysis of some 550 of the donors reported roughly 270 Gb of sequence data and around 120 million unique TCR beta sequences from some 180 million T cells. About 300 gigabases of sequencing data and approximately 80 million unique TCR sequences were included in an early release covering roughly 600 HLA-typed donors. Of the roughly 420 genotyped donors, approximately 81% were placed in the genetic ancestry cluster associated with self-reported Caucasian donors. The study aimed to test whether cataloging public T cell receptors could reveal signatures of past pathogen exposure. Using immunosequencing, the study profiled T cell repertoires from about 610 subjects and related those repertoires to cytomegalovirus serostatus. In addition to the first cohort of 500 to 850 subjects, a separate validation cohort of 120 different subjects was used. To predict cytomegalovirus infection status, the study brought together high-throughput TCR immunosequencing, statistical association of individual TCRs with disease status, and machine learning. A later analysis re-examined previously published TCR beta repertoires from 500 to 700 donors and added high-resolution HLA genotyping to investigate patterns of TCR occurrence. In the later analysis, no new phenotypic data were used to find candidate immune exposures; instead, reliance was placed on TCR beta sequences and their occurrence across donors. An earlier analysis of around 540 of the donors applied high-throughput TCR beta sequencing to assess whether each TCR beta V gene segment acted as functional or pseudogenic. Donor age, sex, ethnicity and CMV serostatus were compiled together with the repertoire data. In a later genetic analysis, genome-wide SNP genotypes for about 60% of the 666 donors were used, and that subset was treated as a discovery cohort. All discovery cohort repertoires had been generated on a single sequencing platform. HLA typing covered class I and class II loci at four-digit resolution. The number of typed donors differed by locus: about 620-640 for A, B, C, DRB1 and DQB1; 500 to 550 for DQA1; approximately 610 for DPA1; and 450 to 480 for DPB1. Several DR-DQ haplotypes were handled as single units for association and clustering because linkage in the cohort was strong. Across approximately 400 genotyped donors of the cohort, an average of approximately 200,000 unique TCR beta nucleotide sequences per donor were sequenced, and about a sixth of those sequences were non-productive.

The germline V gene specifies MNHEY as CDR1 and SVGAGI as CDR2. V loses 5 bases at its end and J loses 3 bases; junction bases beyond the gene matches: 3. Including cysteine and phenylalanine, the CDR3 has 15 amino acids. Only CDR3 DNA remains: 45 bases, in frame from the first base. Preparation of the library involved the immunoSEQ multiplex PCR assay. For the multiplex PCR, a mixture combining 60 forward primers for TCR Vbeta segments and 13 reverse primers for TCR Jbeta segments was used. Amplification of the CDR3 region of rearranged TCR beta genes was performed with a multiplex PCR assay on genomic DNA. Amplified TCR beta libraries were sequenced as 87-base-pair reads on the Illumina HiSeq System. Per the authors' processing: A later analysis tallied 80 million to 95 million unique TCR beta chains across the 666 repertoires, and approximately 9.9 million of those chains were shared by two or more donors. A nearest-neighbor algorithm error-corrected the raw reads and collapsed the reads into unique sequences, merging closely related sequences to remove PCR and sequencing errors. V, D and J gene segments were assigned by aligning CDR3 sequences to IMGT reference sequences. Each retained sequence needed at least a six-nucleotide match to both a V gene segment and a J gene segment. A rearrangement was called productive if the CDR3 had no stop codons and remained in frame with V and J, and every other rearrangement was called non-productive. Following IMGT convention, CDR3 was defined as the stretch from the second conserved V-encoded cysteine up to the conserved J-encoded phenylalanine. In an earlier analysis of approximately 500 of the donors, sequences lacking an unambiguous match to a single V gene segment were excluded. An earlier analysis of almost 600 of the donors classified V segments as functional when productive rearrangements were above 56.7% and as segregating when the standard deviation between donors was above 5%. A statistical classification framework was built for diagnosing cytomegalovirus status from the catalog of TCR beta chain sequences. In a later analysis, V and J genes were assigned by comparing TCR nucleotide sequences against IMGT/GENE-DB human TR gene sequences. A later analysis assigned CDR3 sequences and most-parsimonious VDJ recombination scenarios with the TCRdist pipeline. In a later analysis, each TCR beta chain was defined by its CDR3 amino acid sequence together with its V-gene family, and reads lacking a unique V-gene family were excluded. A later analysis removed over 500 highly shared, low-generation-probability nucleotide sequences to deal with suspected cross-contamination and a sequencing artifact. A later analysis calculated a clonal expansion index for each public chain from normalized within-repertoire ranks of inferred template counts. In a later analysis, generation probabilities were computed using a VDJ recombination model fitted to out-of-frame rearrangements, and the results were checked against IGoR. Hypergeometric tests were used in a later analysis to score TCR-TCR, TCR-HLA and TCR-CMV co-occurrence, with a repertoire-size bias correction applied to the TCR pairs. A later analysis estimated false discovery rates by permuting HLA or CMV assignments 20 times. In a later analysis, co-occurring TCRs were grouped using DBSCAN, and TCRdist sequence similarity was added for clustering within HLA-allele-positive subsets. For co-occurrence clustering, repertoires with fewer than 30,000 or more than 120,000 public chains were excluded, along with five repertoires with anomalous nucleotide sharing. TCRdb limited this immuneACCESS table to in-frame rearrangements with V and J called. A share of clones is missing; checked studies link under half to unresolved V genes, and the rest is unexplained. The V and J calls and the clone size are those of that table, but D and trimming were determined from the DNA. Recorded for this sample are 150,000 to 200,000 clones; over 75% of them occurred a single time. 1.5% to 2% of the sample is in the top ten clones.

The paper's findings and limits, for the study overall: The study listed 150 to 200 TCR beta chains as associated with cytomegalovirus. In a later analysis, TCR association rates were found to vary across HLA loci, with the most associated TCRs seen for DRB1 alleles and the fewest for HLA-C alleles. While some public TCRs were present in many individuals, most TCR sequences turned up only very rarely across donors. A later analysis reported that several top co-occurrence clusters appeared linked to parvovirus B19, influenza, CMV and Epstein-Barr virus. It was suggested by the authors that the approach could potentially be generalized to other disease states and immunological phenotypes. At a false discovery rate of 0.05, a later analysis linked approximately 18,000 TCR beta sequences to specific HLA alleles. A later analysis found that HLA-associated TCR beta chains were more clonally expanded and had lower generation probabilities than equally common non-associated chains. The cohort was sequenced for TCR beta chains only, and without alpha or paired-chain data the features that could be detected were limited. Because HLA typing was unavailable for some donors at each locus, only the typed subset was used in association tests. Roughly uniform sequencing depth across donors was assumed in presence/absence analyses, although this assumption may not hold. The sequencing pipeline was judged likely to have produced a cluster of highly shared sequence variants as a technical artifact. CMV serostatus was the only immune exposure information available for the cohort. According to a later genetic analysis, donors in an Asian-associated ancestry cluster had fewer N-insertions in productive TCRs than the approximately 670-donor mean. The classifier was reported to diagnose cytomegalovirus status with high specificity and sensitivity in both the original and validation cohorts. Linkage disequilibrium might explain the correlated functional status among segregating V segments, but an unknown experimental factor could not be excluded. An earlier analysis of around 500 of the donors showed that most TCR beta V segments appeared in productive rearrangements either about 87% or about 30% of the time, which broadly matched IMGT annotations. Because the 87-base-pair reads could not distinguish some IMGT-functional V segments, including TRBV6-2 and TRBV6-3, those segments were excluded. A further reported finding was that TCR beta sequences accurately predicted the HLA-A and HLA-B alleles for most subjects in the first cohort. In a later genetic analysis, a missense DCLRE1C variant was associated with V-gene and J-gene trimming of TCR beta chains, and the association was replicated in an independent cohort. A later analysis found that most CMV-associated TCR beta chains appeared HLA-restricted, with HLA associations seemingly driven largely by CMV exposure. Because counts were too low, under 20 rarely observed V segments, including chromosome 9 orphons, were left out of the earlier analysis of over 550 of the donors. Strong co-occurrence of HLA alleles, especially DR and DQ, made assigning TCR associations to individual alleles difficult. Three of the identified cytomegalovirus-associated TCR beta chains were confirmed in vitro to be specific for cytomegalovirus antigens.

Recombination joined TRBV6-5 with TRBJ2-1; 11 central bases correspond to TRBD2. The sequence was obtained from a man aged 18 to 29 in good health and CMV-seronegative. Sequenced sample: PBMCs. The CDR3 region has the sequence CASSTGTSGYNEQFF. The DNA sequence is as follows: TGTGCCAGCAGTACCGGGACTAGCGGCTACAATGAGCAGTTCTTC.